This TCR beta chain was identified in a study of T cell changes during pregnancy in multiple sclerosis. TCRdb's copy holds only in-frame clones and misses some; the assay was immunoSEQ multiplex PCR. This table has 27,000 or so clones, 88% appearing once. The V end was cut by 0 bases, the J end by 2 bases, with 13 bases between. The CDR3 sequence is 16 residues long. Germline lookup yields CDR1 SGHRS and CDR2 YFSETQ. The chain joins TRBV5-1 to TRBJ2-3; D is perhaps TRBD2 (7 bases). Sequencing used CD8+ T cells from peripheral blood mononuclear cells, obtained in the second trimester of pregnancy. The source of this sequence is a female donor with multiple sclerosis, enrolled in a pregnancy study. CDR3 coding DNA: TGCGCCAGCAGCTTGGCCCTGGCGGGGGCCACAGATACGCAGTATTTT. This translates into CASSLALAGATDTQYF.